This T cell receptor beta chain was identified in a study of neoadjuvant anti-PD-1 for oral cavity cancer. In the study overall: Non-progressing patients received a fourth nivolumab dose near day 43, then surgery on days 50-56.

Here immunoSEQ multiplex PCR was the method, and the copy in TCRdb shows in-frame clones only, minus some. In the table there are tens of thousands of clones, 79% of which are singletons. Germline CDR1 is MDHEN and CDR2 is SYDVKM. V was clipped by 5 bases and J by 2 bases, with 9 bases between them. This CDR3 region has 13 residues. PBMCs were not maintained or expanded in culture before analysis. The V call is TRBV28, the J call TRBJ1-2; no clear D gene. The sample in question was PBMCs, obtained before nivolumab (anti-PD-1) treatment. This TCR derives from a person between 40 and 79 years old with oral cavity squamous cell carcinoma. As DNA, the CDR3 is TGTGCCAGCAGTCCTTATCAAAACTATGGCTACACCTTC. It specifies CASSPYQNYGYTF.